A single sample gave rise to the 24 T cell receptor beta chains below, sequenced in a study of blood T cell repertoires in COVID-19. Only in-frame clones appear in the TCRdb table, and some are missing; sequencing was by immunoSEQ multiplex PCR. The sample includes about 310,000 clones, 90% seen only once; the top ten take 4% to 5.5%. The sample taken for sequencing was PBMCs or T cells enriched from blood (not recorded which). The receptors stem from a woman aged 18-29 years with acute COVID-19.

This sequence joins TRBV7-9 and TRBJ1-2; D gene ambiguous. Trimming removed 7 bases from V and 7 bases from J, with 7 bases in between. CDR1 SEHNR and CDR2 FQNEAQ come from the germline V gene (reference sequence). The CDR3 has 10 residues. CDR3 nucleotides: TGTGCCAGCAACCCGGGTGGCTACACCTTC. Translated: CASNPGGYTF.

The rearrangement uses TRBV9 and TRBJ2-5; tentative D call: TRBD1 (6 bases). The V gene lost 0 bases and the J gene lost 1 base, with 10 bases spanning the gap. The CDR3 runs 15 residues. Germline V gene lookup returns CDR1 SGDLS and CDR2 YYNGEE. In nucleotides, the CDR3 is TGTGCCAGCAGCGTAGCGGCAGGGGCCCAAGAGACCCAGTACTTC. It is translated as CASSVAAGAQETQYF.

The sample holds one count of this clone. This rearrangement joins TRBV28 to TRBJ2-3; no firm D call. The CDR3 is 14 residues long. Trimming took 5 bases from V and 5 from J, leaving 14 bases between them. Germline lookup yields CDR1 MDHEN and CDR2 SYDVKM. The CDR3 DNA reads TGTGCCAGCAGTCCTACTCCCACCAAAGATACGCAGTATTTT. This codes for CASSPTPTKDTQYF.

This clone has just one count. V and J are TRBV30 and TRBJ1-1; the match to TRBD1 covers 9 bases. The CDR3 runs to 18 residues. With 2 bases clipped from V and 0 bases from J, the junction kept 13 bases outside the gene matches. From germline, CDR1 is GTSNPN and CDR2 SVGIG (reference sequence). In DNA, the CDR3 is TGTGCCTGGAGTCGGGTCGCGACAGGGGGATTCATGAACACTGAAGCTTTCTTT. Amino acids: CAWSRVATGGFMNTEAFF.

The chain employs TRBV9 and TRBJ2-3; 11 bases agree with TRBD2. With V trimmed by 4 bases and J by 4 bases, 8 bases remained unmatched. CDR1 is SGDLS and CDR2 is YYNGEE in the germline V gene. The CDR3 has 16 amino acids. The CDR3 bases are TGTGCCAGCAGCTCTCAACTAGCGGGGGCATCAGATACGCAGTATTTT. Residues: CASSSQLAGASDTQYF.

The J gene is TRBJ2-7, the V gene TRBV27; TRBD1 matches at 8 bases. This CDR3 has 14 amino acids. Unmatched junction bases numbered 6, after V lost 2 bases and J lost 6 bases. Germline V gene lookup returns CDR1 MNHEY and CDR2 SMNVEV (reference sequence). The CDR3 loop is CASSLRQGISEQYF. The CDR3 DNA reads TGTGCCAGCAGTTTAAGACAGGGGATCAGCGAGCAGTACTTC.

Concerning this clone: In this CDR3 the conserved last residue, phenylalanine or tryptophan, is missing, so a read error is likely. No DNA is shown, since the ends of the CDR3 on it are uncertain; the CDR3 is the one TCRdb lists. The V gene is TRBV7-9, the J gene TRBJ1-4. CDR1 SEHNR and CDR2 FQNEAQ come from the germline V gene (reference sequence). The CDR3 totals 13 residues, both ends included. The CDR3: CASSLVSIVTPRD.

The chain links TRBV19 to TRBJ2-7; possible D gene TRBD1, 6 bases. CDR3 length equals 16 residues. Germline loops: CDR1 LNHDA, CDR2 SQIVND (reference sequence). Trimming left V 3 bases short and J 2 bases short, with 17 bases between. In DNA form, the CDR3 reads TGTGCCAGTAGTATGGGGGTGGGGGCCCCCACCTACGAGCAGTACTTC. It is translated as CASSMGVGAPTYEQYF.

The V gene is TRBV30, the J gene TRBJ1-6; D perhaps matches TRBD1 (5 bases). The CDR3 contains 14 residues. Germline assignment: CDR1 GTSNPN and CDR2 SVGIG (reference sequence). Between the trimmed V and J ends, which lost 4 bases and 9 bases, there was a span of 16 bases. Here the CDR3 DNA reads TGTGCCTGGACCACGGATCTAGGGGCTTCACCCCTCCACTTT. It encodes CAWTTDLGASPLHF. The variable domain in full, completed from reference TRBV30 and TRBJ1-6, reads SQTIHQWPATLVQPVGSPLSLECTVEGTSNPNLYWYRQAAGRGLQLLFYSVGIGQISSEVPQNLSASRPQDRQFILSSKKLLLSDSGFYLCAWTTDLGASPLHFGNGTRLTVT.

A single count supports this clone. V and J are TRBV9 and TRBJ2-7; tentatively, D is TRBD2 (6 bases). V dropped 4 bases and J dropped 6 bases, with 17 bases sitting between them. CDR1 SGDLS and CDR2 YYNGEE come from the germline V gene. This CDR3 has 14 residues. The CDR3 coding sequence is TGTGCCAGCAGCCCGGGACTCCTGAGGGGCGAGCAGTACTTC. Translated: CASSPGLLRGEQYF.

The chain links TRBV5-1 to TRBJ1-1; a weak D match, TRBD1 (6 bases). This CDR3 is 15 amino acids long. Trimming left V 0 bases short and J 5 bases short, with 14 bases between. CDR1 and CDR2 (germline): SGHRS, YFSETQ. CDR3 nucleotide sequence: TGCGCCAGCAGCTTGGGTGACAGGCTGGGAACTGAAGCTTTCTTT. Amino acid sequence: CASSLGDRLGTEAFF. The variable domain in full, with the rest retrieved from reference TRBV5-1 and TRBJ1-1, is KAGVTQTPRYLIKTRGQQVTLSCSPISGHRSVSWYQQTPGQGLQFLFEYFSETQRNKGNFPGRFSGRQFSNSRSEMNVSTLELGDSALYLCASSLGDRLGTEAFFGQGTRLTVV.

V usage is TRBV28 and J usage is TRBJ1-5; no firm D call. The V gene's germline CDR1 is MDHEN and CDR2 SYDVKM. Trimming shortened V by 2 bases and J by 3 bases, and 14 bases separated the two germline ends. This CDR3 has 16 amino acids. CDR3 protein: CASSLRTQLLNQPQHF. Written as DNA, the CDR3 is TGTGCCAGCAGTTTACGCACACAGCTCCTCAATCAGCCCCAGCATTTT.

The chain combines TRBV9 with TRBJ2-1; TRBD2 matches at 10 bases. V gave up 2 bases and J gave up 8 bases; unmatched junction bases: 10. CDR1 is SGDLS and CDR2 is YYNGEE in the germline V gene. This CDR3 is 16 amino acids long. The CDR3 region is CASSVRPSGSSDEQFF. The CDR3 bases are TGTGCCAGCAGCGTTCGCCCTAGCGGGAGTTCCGATGAGCAGTTCTTC. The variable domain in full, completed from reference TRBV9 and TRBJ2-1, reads DSGVTQTPKHLITATGQRVTLRCSPRSGDLSVYWYQQSLDQGLQFLIQYYNGEERAKGNILERFSAQQFPDLHSELNLSSLELGDSALYFCASSVRPSGSSDEQFFGPGTRLTVL.

The CDR3 nucleotides read TGTGCCAGCAGCGCAGCGCTTGGACAGGGGGTAAGAGAGCAGTACTTC. This sequence encodes CASSAALGQGVREQYF. V is TRBV27 and J is TRBJ2-7, with 10 positions matching TRBD1. Germline V gene lookup returns CDR1 MNHEY and CDR2 SMNVEV (reference sequence). V lost 6 bases and J lost 7; bases outside the gene matches: 15. There are 16 residues in the CDR3.

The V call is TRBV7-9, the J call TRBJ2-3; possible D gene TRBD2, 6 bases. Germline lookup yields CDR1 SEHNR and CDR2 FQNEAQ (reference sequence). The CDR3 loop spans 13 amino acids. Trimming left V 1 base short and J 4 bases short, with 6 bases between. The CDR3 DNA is TGTGCCAGCAGCTTAGGGGGGGCAGATACGCAGTATTTT. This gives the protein CASSLGGADTQYF. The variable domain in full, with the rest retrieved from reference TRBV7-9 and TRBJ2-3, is DTGVSQNPRHKITKRGQNVTFRCDPISEHNRLYWYRQTLGQGPEFLTYFQNEAQLEKSRLLSDRFSAERPKGSFSTLEIQRTEQGDSAMYLCASSLGGADTQYFGPGTRLTVL.

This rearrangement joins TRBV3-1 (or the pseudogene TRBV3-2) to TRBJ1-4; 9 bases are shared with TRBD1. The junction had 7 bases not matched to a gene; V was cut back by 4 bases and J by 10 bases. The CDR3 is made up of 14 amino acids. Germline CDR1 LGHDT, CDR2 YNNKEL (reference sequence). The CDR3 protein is CASSLRDREGKLFF. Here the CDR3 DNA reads TGTGCCAGCAGCCTCCGGGACAGGGAAGGAAAACTGTTTTTT.

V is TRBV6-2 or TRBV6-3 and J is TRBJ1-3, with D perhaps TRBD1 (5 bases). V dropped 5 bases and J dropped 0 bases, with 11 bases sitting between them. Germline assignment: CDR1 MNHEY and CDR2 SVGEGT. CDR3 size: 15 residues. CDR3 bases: TGTGCCAGCAGTAAACAGGCGATCTCTGGAAACACCATATATTTT. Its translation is CASSKQAISGNTIYF.

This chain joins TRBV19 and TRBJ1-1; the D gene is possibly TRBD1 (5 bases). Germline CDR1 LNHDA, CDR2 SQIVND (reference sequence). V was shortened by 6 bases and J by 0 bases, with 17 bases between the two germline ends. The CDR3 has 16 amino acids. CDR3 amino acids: CASSEGQGGMNTEAFF. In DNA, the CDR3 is TGTGCCAGTAGCGAGGGTCAGGGAGGCATGAACACTGAAGCTTTCTTT.

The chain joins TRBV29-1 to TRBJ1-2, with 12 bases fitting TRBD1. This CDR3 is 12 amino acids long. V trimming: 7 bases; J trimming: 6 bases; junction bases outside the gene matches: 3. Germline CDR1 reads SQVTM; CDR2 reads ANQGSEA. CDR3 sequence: CSAGQGADGYTF. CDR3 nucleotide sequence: TGCAGCGCGGGACAGGGGGCCGATGGCTACACCTTC.

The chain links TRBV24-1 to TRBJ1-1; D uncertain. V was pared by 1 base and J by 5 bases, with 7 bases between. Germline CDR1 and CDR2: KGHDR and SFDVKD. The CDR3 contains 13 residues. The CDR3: CATSDLRGTEAFF. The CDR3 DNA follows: TGTGCCACCAGTGATTTACGCGGTACTGAAGCTTTCTTT.

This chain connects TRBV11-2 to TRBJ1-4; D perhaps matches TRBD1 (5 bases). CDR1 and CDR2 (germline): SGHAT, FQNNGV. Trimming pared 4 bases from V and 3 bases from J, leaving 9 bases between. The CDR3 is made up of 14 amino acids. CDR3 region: CASSWGVANEKLFF. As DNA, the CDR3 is TGTGCCAGCAGCTGGGGGGTGGCTAATGAAAAACTGTTTTTT.

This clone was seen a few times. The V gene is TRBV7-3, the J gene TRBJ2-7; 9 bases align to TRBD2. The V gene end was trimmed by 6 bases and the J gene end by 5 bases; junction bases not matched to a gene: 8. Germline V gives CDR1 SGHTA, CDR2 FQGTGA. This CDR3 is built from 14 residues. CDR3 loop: CASSTGTSNDEQYF. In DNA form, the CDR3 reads TGTGCCAGCAGTACCGGGACTAGCAATGACGAGCAGTACTTC.

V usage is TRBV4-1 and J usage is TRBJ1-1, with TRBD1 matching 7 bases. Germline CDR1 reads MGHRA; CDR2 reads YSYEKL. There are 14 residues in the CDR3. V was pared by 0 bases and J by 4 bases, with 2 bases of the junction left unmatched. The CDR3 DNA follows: TGCGCCAGCAGCCAAGAGACAGGGCCCACTGAAGCTTTCTTT. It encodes CASSQETGPTEAFF.

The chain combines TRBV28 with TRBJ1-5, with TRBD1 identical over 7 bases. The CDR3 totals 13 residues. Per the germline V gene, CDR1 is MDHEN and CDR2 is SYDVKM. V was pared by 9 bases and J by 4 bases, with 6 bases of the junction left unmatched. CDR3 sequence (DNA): TGTGCCAGTACGGGACAGAATAATCAGCCCCAGCATTTT. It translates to CASTGQNNQPQHF. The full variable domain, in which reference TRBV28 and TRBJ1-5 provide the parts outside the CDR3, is DVKVTQSSRYLVKRTGEKVFLECVQDMDHENMFWYRQDPGLGLRLIYFSYDVKMKEKGDIPEGYSVSREKKERFSLILESASTNQTSMYLCASTGQNNQPQHFGDGTRLSIL.